Listed below are T cell receptor beta chains from one sample, sequenced in a study of vaccination and CD4 T cells after COVID-19. The antigens of these receptors remain unknown. TCRdb processed the PCR reads anew with MiXCR; each CDR3 protein has one entry. Counted here are some 10,000 distinct CDR3 sequences, 40% to 45% occurring once; the ten biggest clones make up 34%. The sequenced sample consisted of CD4+ T cells from blood, cultured in vitro. Every receptor here comes from a human donor who had recovered from COVID-19. The CDR3 runs from the conserved cysteine through the conserved F or W. Fields, in order: V gene, clone size, D gene, J gene, CDR3 DNA, CDR3 protein. The D gene is left open where the match is weak. Clone size is shown for a subset of rows, as once, few, many or a class of expanded clone.

>TRBV6-2/TRBV6-3|NA|NA|TRBJ1-6
TGTGCCAGCAGTGAGGGGGGCTCACCCCTCCACTTT
CASSEGGSPLHF
>TRBV12-3/TRBV12-4|NA|TRBD1|TRBJ1-1
TGTGCCAGCAGTTACCTAGGGACAGGGGGATTAGCTTTCTTT
CASSYLGTGGLAFF
>TRBV18|once|NA|TRBJ1-1
TGTGCCAGCTCCCTCGCCCCGGGGACTGAAGCTTTCTTT
CASSLAPGTEAFF
>TRBV5-1|NA|TRBD1|TRBJ2-1
TGCGCCAGCAGCCTCCGACAGGGAAGGGACCGTGAGCAGTTCTTC
CASSLRQGRDREQFF
>TRBV12-3/TRBV12-4|few|NA|TRBJ1-1
TGTGCCAGCAGTTTATGGGAGAACACTGAAGCTTTCTTT
CASSLWENTEAFF
>TRBV12-3/TRBV12-4|NA|NA|TRBJ1-5
TGTGCCAGCAGTTTTTTGGCCAGCAATCAGCCCCAGCATTTT
CASSFLASNQPQHF
>TRBV27|NA|NA|TRBJ1-2
TGTGCCAGCAGTTTATCGAGAACAGGAATTAACTATGGCTACACCTTC
CASSLSRTGINYGYTF
>TRBV2|NA|TRBD2|TRBJ2-2
TGTGCCAGCAGTGAAAGGACTAGCGGGGTTGGGGAGCTGTTTTTT
CASSERTSGVGELFF
>TRBV5-6|few|TRBD2|TRBJ2-3
TGTGCCAGCAGCCAACCTTTGACTAGCGGGGCAGATACGCAGTATTTT
CASSQPLTSGADTQYF
>TRBV5-4|NA|TRBD2|TRBJ2-2
TGTGCCAGCAGCCCCCCGGGGGGAACGAACACCGGGGAGCTGTTTTTT
CASSPPGGTNTGELFF
>TRBV12-3/TRBV12-4|NA|TRBD2|TRBJ2-3
TGTGCCAGCAGTTTAGCTCTTGCGGGGGGGTCGAGGGGCACAGATACGCAGTATTTT
CASSLALAGGSRGTDTQYF
>TRBV7-8|few|NA|TRBJ2-3
TGTGCCAGCAGCTTCCGGGCGCCAGATACGCAGTATTTT
CASSFRAPDTQYF
>TRBV5-6|NA|NA|TRBJ1-4
TGTGCCAGCAGCTGGGGCTCTACAGGGCGAGAAAAACTGTTTTTT
CASSWGSTGREKLFF
>TRBV19|NA|TRBD1|TRBJ1-2
TGTGCCAGTACCCCTAGGACGGGACAGCGGGGCTACACCTTC
CASTPRTGQRGYTF
>TRBV6-1|few|NA|TRBJ1-5
TGTGCCAGCGGGTCATTTCGGGAGCAGCCCCAGCATTTT
CASGSFREQPQHF
>TRBV6-2/TRBV6-3|NA|NA|TRBJ2-3
TGTGCCAGCGAGTTGGGGGGTGTCGGGTCCACAGATACGCAGTATTTT
CASELGGVGSTDTQYF
>TRBV3-1|NA|NA|TRBJ2-5
TGTGCCAGCAGCCTGACAGGGTATGCGGGAAAGACCCAGTACTTC
CASSLTGYAGKTQYF
>TRBV10-1|NA|NA|TRBJ2-7
TGCGCCAGCAGTGAGAGGTGGGGCGAGCAGTACTTC
CASSERWGEQYF